Below are 22 T cell receptor beta chains sequenced from a single sample in a study of shared clonotypes between healthy human individuals. Sequencing used immunoSEQ multiplex PCR; TCRdb keeps in-frame clones, though not all of them. The table has some 690,000 clones, about 90% seen once. Sample: memory CD8+ T cells from PBMCs. Documented subset: CD45RO+ cells pooled with CCR7-negative TemRA cells. The receptors originated from a man aged 18-30 years in good health. Some clones in this sample may be carry-over from other donors' samples.

J is TRBJ2-2 and V is TRBV28; the match to TRBD2 covers 10 bases. The CDR3 sequence is 15 residues long. Per germline, CDR1 MDHEN and CDR2 SYDVKM. V lost 8 bases, J lost 7 bases, and 10 bases stayed unmatched. As DNA, the CDR3 is TGTGCCAGCGGTCCTCTAGCGGGAGTCGTCGGGGAGCTGTTTTTT. Translating gives CASGPLAGVVGELFF. Full variable domain (missing parts from reference TRBV28 and TRBJ2-2): DVKVTQSSRYLVKRTGEKVFLECVQDMDHENMFWYRQDPGLGLRLIYFSYDVKMKEKGDIPEGYSVSREKKERFSLILESASTNQTSMYLCASGPLAGVVGELFFGEGSRLTVL.

The chain couples TRBV7-8 to TRBJ1-4, with D unresolved. The ends were cut back, 3 bases at V and 3 bases at J, with 20 bases in the middle. This CDR3 is built from 18 residues. Germline V gives CDR1 SGHVS, CDR2 FQNEAQ. CDR3 protein: CASSLTSTGRSPNEKLFF. In nucleotides, the CDR3 is TGTGCCAGCAGCTTGACTTCGACGGGGAGAAGTCCTAATGAAAAACTGTTTTTT.

The chain recombines TRBV5-6 with TRBJ2-7; 7 positions agree with TRBD1. Trimming removed 4 bases from V and 5 bases from J; junction bases left unmatched: 15. This CDR3 has 16 residues. Germline V gene sequence: CDR1 SGHDT, CDR2 YYEEEE. The CDR3 sequence: CASSTSYLTGRHEQYF. In DNA form, the CDR3 reads TGTGCCAGCAGCACCTCATACCTGACAGGGCGCCACGAGCAGTACTTC.

The rearrangement links TRBV10-3 to TRBJ2-3; 13 bases agree with TRBD2. The germline V gene encodes CDR1 ENHRY and CDR2 SYGVKD. V lost 7 bases, J lost 4 bases, and 5 bases stayed unmatched. The CDR3 length is 15 residues. CDR3 residues: CAINPTSGRADTQYF. CDR3 sequence (DNA): TGTGCCATCAACCCAACTAGCGGGAGGGCAGATACGCAGTATTTT.

The chain links TRBV9 to TRBJ2-7; either TRBD1 or TRBD2 may fit D (5 bases each). Germline CDR1 reads SGDLS; CDR2 reads YYNGEE. V was clipped by 0 bases and J by 4 bases, with 17 bases between them. The CDR3 is 16 amino acids. The CDR3 loop reads CASSVGREGYSYEQYF. The CDR3 DNA reads TGTGCCAGCAGCGTAGGGCGAGAGGGGTATTCGTACGAGCAGTACTTC.

The CDR3 DNA sequence: TGTGCCACCTCACTTGGACAACCCTACGAGCAGTACTTC. Translation gives CATSLGQPYEQYF. V usage is TRBV27 and J usage is TRBJ2-7; possibly TRBD1 for D (5 bases). Germline CDR1 and CDR2: MNHEY and SMNVEV (reference sequence). The V end was cut by 10 bases, the J end by 2 bases, with 15 bases between. This CDR3 spans 13 amino acids.

This sequence joins TRBV5-1 and TRBJ2-1; a possible D gene is TRBD1 (6 bases). Germline CDR1 is SGHRS and CDR2 is YFSETQ. Trimming removed 4 bases from V and 6 bases from J, with 26 bases in between. The CDR3 runs 18 residues. The DNA of the CDR3 is TGCGCCAGCAGCCGGACACTTCGACAGGCCGGCACCGGCAATGAGCAGTTCTTC. Its translation: CASSRTLRQAGTGNEQFF.

The rearrangement uses TRBV9 and TRBJ1-5, with TRBD1 as a possible D gene (6 bases). Per germline, CDR1 SGDLS and CDR2 YYNGEE. The CDR3 consists of 15 residues. V gave up 3 bases and J gave up 0 bases, with 10 bases separating them. The CDR3 is CASSEGGGSNQPQHF. The CDR3 DNA is TGTGCCAGCAGCGAGGGGGGCGGTAGCAATCAGCCCCAGCATTTT.

In this sample, this clone turned up once. CDR3: CASSQYRGTAEKLFF. The CDR3 bases are TGTGCCAGCAGCCAATATAGGGGCACGGCTGAAAAACTGTTTTTT. The chain is built from TRBV14 and TRBJ1-4, with D possibly matching TRBD1 (5 bases). V lost 2 bases, J lost 7 bases, and 14 bases lay in between. CDR1 SGHDN and CDR2 FVKESK come from the germline V gene. The length of the CDR3 is 15 residues.

This chain links TRBV9 with TRBJ2-7, with a tentative D call TRBD1 (6 bases). Trimming took off 0 bases at V and 0 bases at J, with 10 bases between the two ends. This CDR3 is built from 15 residues. The germline gives CDR1 SGDLS, CDR2 YYNGEE. The CDR3 bases are TGTGCCAGCAGCGTAGCTTTGACAGGCTCCTACGAGCAGTACTTC. Amino acid sequence: CASSVALTGSYEQYF.

The chain links TRBV13 to TRBJ2-1; TRBD2 agrees at 15 bases. Germline V gene data show CDR1 as PRHDT and CDR2 as FYEKMQ (reference sequence). The CDR3 is 16 residues long. Trimming at V came to 1 base and at J to 9 bases, leaving 4 bases not matched to a gene. CDR3 amino acids: CASSLEGLAGGGEQFF. In DNA form, the CDR3 reads TGTGCCAGCAGCTTAGAGGGACTAGCGGGAGGAGGTGAGCAGTTCTTC.

The J gene is TRBJ2-5, the V gene TRBV9; D may be TRBD2 (5 bases). The CDR3 sequence is 15 residues long. CDR1 and CDR2 (germline): SGDLS, YYNGEE. The V end lost 0 bases, the J end lost 0 bases, and 9 bases lay between the germline ends. CDR3 sequence reads: CASSVDGNDQETQYF. CDR3 DNA: TGTGCCAGCAGCGTAGACGGGAATGACCAAGAGACCCAGTACTTC.

J is TRBJ1-2 and V is TRBV7-9; 7 nucleotides line up with TRBD1. Trimming at V came to 1 base and at J to 6 bases, leaving 5 bases not matched to a gene. The germline CDR1 and CDR2 sequences are SEHNR and FQNEAQ (reference sequence). This CDR3 spans 14 amino acids. The CDR3 spells CASSLVLGQDGYTF. The CDR3 region has the DNA TGTGCCAGCAGCTTAGTGCTAGGACAGGATGGCTACACCTTC.

The CDR3 DNA reads TGTGCCAGCAGTCTCCCGGGACAGGGGGTAAACATTCAGTACTTC. It encodes CASSLPGQGVNIQYF. This rearrangement joins TRBV5-5 to TRBJ2-4, with 11 bases lining up with TRBD1. V gave up 5 bases and J gave up 6 bases; unmatched junction bases: 7. The CDR3 extends over 15 amino acids. The V gene's germline CDR1 is SGHKS and CDR2 YYEKEE (reference sequence).

Only a few counts were recorded for this clone. The rearrangement uses TRBV19 and TRBJ1-5; TRBD1 might be the D (5 bases). This CDR3 contains 18 residues. Germline values: CDR1 LNHDA, CDR2 SQIVND (reference sequence). Trimming shortened V by 5 bases and J by 0 bases, and 20 bases separated the two germline ends. The CDR3 sequence is CASSPLEAGAYSNQPQHF. DNA for the CDR3: TGTGCCAGTAGTCCCCTTGAGGCCGGGGCATATAGCAATCAGCCCCAGCATTTT.

The chain couples TRBV28 to TRBJ2-7, with 8 bases aligning to TRBD1. The germline V gene has CDR1 MDHEN and CDR2 SYDVKM. V lost 2 bases, J lost 9 bases, and 12 bases stayed unmatched. This CDR3 region has 15 residues. As DNA, the CDR3 is TGTGCCAGCAGTTTACCGGACAGGGCCCCCCCTGGGCAGTACTTC. This gives the protein CASSLPDRAPPGQYF.

This sequence joins TRBV13 and TRBJ2-3; D is undetermined. V was cut by 3 bases and J by 0 bases, with 10 bases left in between. The CDR3 sequence is 15 residues long. Germline CDR1 reads PRHDT; CDR2 reads FYEKMQ (reference sequence). The CDR3 sequence is CASSFFDWSTDTQYF. CDR3 bases: TGTGCCAGCAGCTTTTTTGACTGGAGCACAGATACGCAGTATTTT.

This chain uses TRBV27 with TRBJ2-7; D gene ambiguous. CDR1 MNHEY and CDR2 SMNVEV come from the germline V gene (reference sequence). Trimming left V 5 bases short and J 0 bases short, with 11 bases between. The CDR3 contains 14 residues. CDR3 DNA sequence: TGTGCCAGCAGTCCCTTAACGTCCTCCTACGAGCAGTACTTC. Translated: CASSPLTSSYEQYF.

A word on this clone: Distinct nucleotide sequences in the sample also encode this CDR3. The rearrangement links TRBV30 to TRBJ2-2; the match to TRBD1 covers 8 bases. The trim removed 5 bases at V and 4 bases at J, leaving 6 bases unmatched. Per germline, CDR1 GTSNPN and CDR2 SVGIG (reference sequence). CDR3 length: 14 amino acids. The CDR3: CAWDRGSGTGELFF. In nucleotides, the CDR3 is TGTGCCTGGGACAGGGGTTCGGGCACCGGGGAGCTGTTTTTT.

The V and J genes are TRBV25-1 and TRBJ2-1, with D possibly matching TRBD2 (6 bases). The CDR3 spans 15 residues. CDR1 and CDR2 from the germline V gene are MGHDK and SYGVNS. V was trimmed by 8 bases and J by 0 bases, leaving 14 bases between them. In DNA, the CDR3 is TGTGCCAGCCACTATAGCGGAAGCTCCTACAATGAGCAGTTCTTC. Protein sequence: CASHYSGSSYNEQFF. Full variable domain (remainder filled in from reference TRBV25-1 and TRBJ2-1): EADIYQTPRYLVIGTGKKITLECSQTMGHDKMYWYQQDPGMELHLIHYSYGVNSTEKGDLSSESTVSRIRTEHFPLTLESARPSHTSQYLCASHYSGSSYNEQFFGPGTRLTVL.

This clone was observed a few times. The CDR3, as DNA: TGTGCCAGCCAGGTTGACAGTGAAGCTTTCTTT. Residues: CASQVDSEAFF. The genes are TRBV27 and TRBJ1-1, with D possibly matching TRBD1 (5 bases). The CDR3 has 11 residues. V was trimmed by 8 bases and J by 7 bases, leaving 11 bases between them. Germline V gene sequence: CDR1 MNHEY, CDR2 SMNVEV (reference sequence).

This chain uses TRBV27 with TRBJ2-1; weak D call: TRBD2 (5 bases). This CDR3 is 14 amino acids long. Germline V gives CDR1 MNHEY, CDR2 SMNVEV (reference sequence). V was shortened by 4 bases and J by 7 bases, with 14 bases between the two germline ends. CDR3 bases: TGTGCCAGCAGTTATAGTCTACGAGGGAATGAGCAGTTCTTC. Amino acid sequence: CASSYSLRGNEQFF.